Listed below are T cell receptor beta chains from one sample, sequenced in a study of blood T cells in healthy people across ages. From the 5' RACE reads, TCRdb called clonotypes with MiXCR, one entry per CDR3 protein. Of roughly 800,000 distinct CDR3 sequences listed, under 30% are singletons. The same sample was also studied in work on T cells of mothers and their children.

The specimen sequenced was blood. The receptor set was obtained from a boy aged 5-17 years in good health. The conserved cysteine and the conserved F or W are not part of the CDR3 here.

TRBJ2-5	TRBV12-3/TRBV12-4	11	ASSTGDTGEQY
TRBJ2-7	TRBV10-1	13	ASSPDRESSYEQY
TRBJ1-1	TRBV9	13	ASSARVGSITEAF
TRBJ2-3	TRBV7-6	14	ASSLAAGGPTDTQY
NA	TRBV20-1	14	SAHSGTPVPSYEQY
TRBJ1-4	TRBV12-3/TRBV12-4	9	ASSYDEKLF
TRBJ2-2	TRBV5-1	11	AEGGPNTGELF
NA	TRBV6-6	13	ASSYSRQGANEQF
TRBJ1-2	TRBV20-1	10	SARDRGAGYT
TRBJ2-5	TRBV7-9	10	ASSSRWETQY
TRBJ2-1	TRBV20-1	13	SAQLAGEGLNEQF
TRBJ1-3	TRBV28	13	ASGDSYSEGNTIY
NA	TRBV2	11	ASRPPVINEQF
TRBJ2-2	TRBV20-1	11	SARELNTGELF
TRBJ1-6	TRBV21-1	15	ASSPSRVGRFNSPLH
TRBJ1-5	TRBV12-3/TRBV12-4	11	ASNGQGIQPQH
TRBJ2-1	TRBV5-1	14	ASSYLTGGIYNEQF
TRBJ2-2	TRBV7-3	14	ASSSGGPGNTGELF
TRBJ1-5	TRBV24-1	11	ATSGGWNQPQH
TRBJ2-1	TRBV20-1	12	SARSSPSYNEQF
TRBJ2-5	TRBV20-1	12	SAAGTSGVETQY
TRBJ2-7	TRBV6-1	14	ASSEVFLPGQNEQY
TRBJ1-1	TRBV12-3/TRBV12-4	12	ASSLVGDSTEAF
TRBJ2-1	TRBV14	13	ASSQSPGQYNEQF
TRBJ2-3	TRBV12-3/TRBV12-4	15	ASSLTSGLAGADTQY
NA	TRBV6-1	15	ASSEAFGQAMGYEQY
TRBJ2-5	TRBV5-1	11	ATRGPELQTQY
NA	TRBV28	13	ASSPVAGVNYEQY
TRBJ2-3	TRBV28	13	ASSPLPRRGDTQY
TRBJ2-5	TRBV9	13	ASSSGTGAGETQY
TRBJ2-7	TRBV7-2	9	ASRGSSEQY
TRBJ2-2	TRBV5-1	9	ASSGLGELF
NA	TRBV6-6	14	ASSYPSPSPSYEQY
TRBJ1-5	TRBV7-2	12	ASSAIAGIQPQH
TRBJ2-1	TRBV14	12	ASSLRRGYNEQF
TRBJ2-3	TRBV5-5	15	ASSLETSGGAVDTQY
TRBJ1-4	TRBV12-3/TRBV12-4	12	ASHPGLPREKLF
NA	TRBV7-2	11	ASSSAGGDEQY
TRBJ1-2	TRBV20-1	14	SASPQLRFNSYGYT
TRBJ2-5	TRBV4-2	11	ASSQDLQGPQY
TRBJ1-5	TRBV12-3/TRBV12-4	13	ASSLVGQANQPQH
TRBJ2-3	TRBV9	11	ASSPLLGDTQY
TRBJ1-4	TRBV12-3/TRBV12-4	13	ASSLMTGGNEKLF
NA	TRBV12-5	14	ASGFLSPTGVVEQY
TRBJ2-3	TRBV20-1	11	SARGANTDTQY
TRBJ2-5	TRBV2	12	ASSEALKGETQY
TRBJ1-2	TRBV12-3/TRBV12-4	11	ASSVKRGDGYT
TRBJ2-4	TRBV2	11	ASWGIRENIQY
TRBJ1-1	TRBV5-1	11	ASSRESLAEAF
TRBJ1-4	TRBV27	15	ASSFSGQRSRGEKLF